These 16 T cell receptor beta chains were all obtained from the same sample, sequenced in a study of CD8 T cells in ankylosing spondylitis. TCRdb re-analysed the 5' RACE reads in MiXCR, keeping a single row per CDR3 protein. The table records 150,000 to 200,000 distinct CDR3 sequences, roughly 13% of them present only once. Material for sequencing was blood, either unsorted or a sorted T cell fraction (not recorded which). These receptors were obtained from a male donor with ankylosing spondylitis or in good health (not recorded which).

The chain links TRBV5-5 to TRBJ2-1; 8 bases align to TRBD1. The CDR3 contains 13 residues. Trimming cost V 5 bases and J 6 bases; bases outside gene matches: 4. Germline assignment: CDR1 SGHKS and CDR2 YYEKEE (reference sequence). CDR3 residues: CASRLQGANEQFF. The CDR3 nucleotides are TGTGCCAGCAGATTGCAGGGGGCCAATGAGCAGTTCTTC.

This clonotype turned up a few times. V usage is TRBV7-8 and J usage is TRBJ2-1; D is ambiguous. The CDR3 has 16 amino acids. Germline assignment: CDR1 SGHVS and CDR2 FQNEAQ. V dropped 5 bases and J dropped 8 bases, with 22 bases sitting between them. The CDR3 sequence: CASSDLGYSISDEQFF. CDR3 nucleotide sequence: TGTGCCAGCAGCGATTTGGGGTATTCAATATCGGATGAGCAGTTCTTC.

This clonotype was seen repeatedly, ten times or more. V is TRBV20-1 and J is TRBJ2-7; TRBD1 agrees at 7 bases. Germline V CDR1 and CDR2: DFQATT, SNEGSKA (reference sequence). After removal of 0 bases from V and 2 bases from J, the junction contained 1 base not matched to a gene. The CDR3 consists of 13 residues. CDR3 bases: TGCAGTGCTAGAGATACAGGGGCCTACGAGCAGTACTTC. Its translation: CSARDTGAYEQYF.

This clonotype came up a few times. The chain joins TRBV27 to TRBJ2-1; D might be TRBD2 (5 bases). This CDR3 has 19 amino acids. V lost 6 bases to trimming and J lost 1 base, with 25 bases between them. In germline, CDR1 is MNHEY, CDR2 SMNVEV (reference sequence). The CDR3 coding sequence is TGTGCCAGCAGCCGCACCGGACGGCTCAGCGGTGCTTCCTACAATGAGCAGTTCTTC. Translating gives CASSRTGRLSGASYNEQFF.

This clonotype was picked up a small number of times. V usage is TRBV6-4 and J usage is TRBJ2-3; 7 nucleotides line up with TRBD2. The V segment lost 2 bases and the J segment 2 bases; nucleotides outside the gene matches: 4. Germline values: CDR1 MRHNA, CDR2 SNTAGT. The CDR3 contains 15 residues. For the CDR3, the DNA is TGTGCCAGCAGTGACGGGGGGGGTGACACAGATACGCAGTATTTT. It translates to CASSDGGGDTDTQYF.

This clonotype turned up a few times. The chain joins TRBV3-1 to TRBJ2-1, with 9 nucleotides matching TRBD1. Germline loops: CDR1 LGHDT, CDR2 YNNKEL (reference sequence). Trimming removed 6 bases from V and 6 bases from J; junction bases left unmatched: 9. The CDR3 length is 15 residues. CDR3 amino acids: CASSIQGAGLNEQFF. The DNA for the CDR3 is TGTGCCAGCAGTATACAGGGGGCGGGTCTCAATGAGCAGTTCTTC.

This chain connects TRBV30 to TRBJ2-2; D gene uncertain. The CDR3 spans 11 residues. Deletions cut 3 bases from V and 10 bases from J, with 9 bases between. The germline CDR1 and CDR2 sequences are GTSNPN and SVGIG (reference sequence). CDR3: CAWRRAEELFF. The CDR3 nucleotides read TGTGCCTGGAGAAGAGCTGAGGAGCTGTTTTTT.

This clonotype was detected many times. The chain uses TRBV3-1 and TRBJ2-3; TRBD2 is a possible D gene (5 bases). The CDR3 contains 15 residues. Germline V gene data show CDR1 as LGHDT and CDR2 as YNNKEL (reference sequence). Trimming pared 1 base from V and 4 bases from J, leaving 12 bases between. CDR3 residues: CASSQVGGGADTQYF. The CDR3 DNA follows: TGTGCCAGCAGCCAAGTCGGTGGAGGCGCAGATACGCAGTATTTT.

This clonotype was recorded a few times. This rearrangement joins TRBV25-1 to TRBJ1-1; D gene unclear. The V end was cut by 4 bases, the J end by 0 bases, with 12 bases between. CDR1 is MGHDK and CDR2 is SYGVNS in the germline V gene. There are 15 residues in the CDR3. The CDR3 protein is CASSGDGSMNTEAFF. The CDR3 DNA is TGTGCCAGCAGTGGTGACGGCAGCATGAACACTGAAGCTTTCTTT.

This clonotype was counted a few times. This chain joins TRBV4-1 and TRBJ2-1; 14 bases are a match to TRBD2. The germline gives CDR1 MGHRA, CDR2 YSYEKL. J was trimmed by 7 bases and V by 2 bases; bases with no gene match: 1. The length of the CDR3 is 15 residues. CDR3 coding DNA: TGCGCCAGCAGCCAAAGGACTAGCGGGAGGAATGAGCAGTTCTTC. It is translated as CASSQRTSGRNEQFF.

The V gene is TRBV4-1, the J gene TRBJ2-3; D may be TRBD2 (6 bases). The CDR3 contains 14 residues. Germline CDR1 and CDR2: MGHRA and YSYEKL. Trimming cost V 10 bases and J 4 bases, with 18 bases left between them. The CDR3 region is CATRDGGSADTQYF. CDR3 nucleotide sequence: TGCGCCACCCGCGACGGGGGAAGCGCAGATACGCAGTATTTT.

This clonotype was detected only a few times. The gene calls are TRBV6-1 and TRBJ2-3; D unclear. This CDR3 comprises 15 residues. V shed 3 bases and J shed 0 bases, with 10 bases lying between them. CDR1 is MNHNS and CDR2 is SASEGT in the germline V gene. The CDR3 protein is CASSDGETSTDTQYF. In DNA form, the CDR3 reads TGTGCCAGCAGTGATGGGGAAACTAGCACAGATACGCAGTATTTT.

The table lists this clonotype with a few counts. The rearrangement joins TRBV7-9 to TRBJ1-5; D remains ambiguous. V was cut by 8 bases and J by 1 base, with 15 bases left in between. CDR3 size: 15 residues. In germline, CDR1 is SEHNR, CDR2 FQNEAQ (reference sequence). Written as DNA, the CDR3 is TGTGCCAGCCGCTCGGGTCCGGGAAGCAATCAGCCCCAGCATTTT. As protein: CASRSGPGSNQPQHF.

This clonotype has more than one count but fewer than ten. This sequence joins TRBV7-2 and TRBJ2-1; no clear D. CDR3 length: 15 amino acids. Germline CDR1 is SGHTA and CDR2 is FQGNSA. V lost 1 base and J 6 bases, leaving 13 bases between the germline ends. CDR3 DNA: TGTGCCAGCAGCTTAGACTCCGGGTTGGGCAATGAGCAGTTCTTC. Amino acid sequence: CASSLDSGLGNEQFF.

This chain joins TRBV30 and TRBJ1-5; no reliable D call. Germline V gives CDR1 GTSNPN, CDR2 SVGIG (reference sequence). The CDR3 sequence is 15 residues long. V lost 0 bases to trimming and J lost 4 bases, with 13 bases between them. The CDR3 nucleotides read TGTGCCTGGAGTGTATTAGGTCTACCGAATCAGCCCCAGCATTTT. This sequence encodes CAWSVLGLPNQPQHF.

There are a few counts of this clonotype. V is TRBV7-2 and J is TRBJ2-1, with D uncertain. The CDR3 is 14 amino acids. Trimming took off 1 base at V and 7 bases at J, with 11 bases between the two ends. The germline CDR1 and CDR2 sequences are SGHTA and FQGNSA. The CDR3 region has the DNA TGTGCCAGCAGCTTAGGTAAGGCAAGAAATGAGCAGTTCTTC. Its protein is CASSLGKARNEQFF.